The 10 T cell receptor beta chains in this list originate from one sample, sequenced in a study of blood T cell repertoires in COVID-19. Clones were read by immunoSEQ multiplex PCR, and TCRdb kept only the in-frame ones, dropping some. The table lists approximately 350,000 clones, 65% to 85% of them singletons. Sequencing used peripheral blood. The receptors stem from a young man with active or convalescent COVID-19.

The chain is built from TRBV3-1 (or the pseudogene TRBV3-2) and TRBJ1-3; D is undetermined. The CDR3 has 15 residues. V was pared by 3 bases and J by 0 bases, with 9 bases between. Germline CDR1 and CDR2: LGHDT and YNNKEL (reference sequence). In DNA form, the CDR3 reads TGTGCCAGCAGCCATCCACAGAGCTCTGGAAACACCATATATTTT. Amino acids: CASSHPQSSGNTIYF.

This clone was counted between two and nine times. The V gene is TRBV19, the J gene TRBJ2-3, with 11 positions matching TRBD2. V gave up 5 bases and J gave up 6 bases; unmatched junction bases: 13. Germline lookup yields CDR1 LNHDA and CDR2 SQIVND (reference sequence). The CDR3 is 17 amino acids. The CDR3 reads CASSLTLAGASVDTQYF. The DNA of the CDR3 is TGTGCCAGTAGTCTAACACTAGCGGGGGCGTCCGTGGATACGCAGTATTTT.

The CDR3 sequence is CASSSSGTGWAFF. The CDR3 region has the DNA TGCGCCAGCAGCTCATCCGGGACAGGATGGGCTTTCTTT. The chain is built from TRBV5-1 and TRBJ1-1; 8 positions match TRBD1. The CDR3 has 13 amino acids. V dropped 3 bases and J dropped 11; count of bases not matched to a gene: 9. The germline V gene encodes CDR1 SGHRS and CDR2 YFSETQ.

V is TRBV27 and J is TRBJ1-6, with TRBD1 as a possible D gene (6 bases). V gave up 7 bases and J gave up 4 bases, with 26 bases separating them. The germline gives CDR1 MNHEY, CDR2 SMNVEV (reference sequence). The CDR3 consists of 19 residues. The CDR3 DNA sequence: TGTGCCAGCAAAAGAATGGGGGTCGTGGGGGCTACGTATAATTCACCCCTCCACTTT. This sequence encodes CASKRMGVVGATYNSPLHF.

V gene TRBV30 combines with J gene TRBJ2-2; D is unresolved. V lost 2 bases to trimming and J lost 2 bases, with 6 bases between them. CDR1 and CDR2 (germline): GTSNPN, SVGIG (reference sequence). The length of the CDR3 is 13 residues. The CDR3 region is CAWSLVNTGELFF. The DNA of the CDR3 is TGTGCCTGGAGTTTAGTTAACACCGGGGAGCTGTTTTTT.

The chain couples TRBV29-1 to TRBJ2-4; no clear D. Per germline, CDR1 SQVTM and CDR2 ANQGSEA. V gave up 5 bases and J gave up 7 bases, with 9 bases separating them. This CDR3 region has 11 residues. CDR3 DNA: TGCAGCGTTTCCAGGTCCAACATTCAGTACTTC. It codes for CSVSRSNIQYF.

CDR3 sequence: CASSPLNQPQHF. In DNA form, the CDR3 reads TGTGCCAGCAGTCCCCTGAATCAGCCCCAGCATTTT. The chain uses TRBV12-3 or TRBV12-4 and TRBJ1-5; D remains ambiguous. The germline V and J ends were trimmed by 5 bases and 4 bases, with 6 bases remaining between them. CDR3 length: 12 amino acids.

The genes are TRBV5-6 and TRBJ1-4; a possible D gene is TRBD1 (6 bases). V was pared by 0 bases and J by 7 bases, with 19 bases between. Germline V gene lookup returns CDR1 SGHDT and CDR2 YYEEEE. The CDR3 covers 17 residues. CDR3 DNA sequence: TGTGCCAGCAGCTTGGAGTTGGGGGGGCGCGAGGGTGAAAAACTGTTTTTT. Residues: CASSLELGGREGEKLFF. The entire variable domain, with the rest obtained from reference TRBV5-6 and TRBJ1-4, is as follows: DAGVTQSPTHLIKTRGQQVTLRCSPKSGHDTVSWYQQALGQGPQFIFQYYEEEERQRGNFPDRFSGHQFPNYSSELNVNALLLGDSALYLCASSLELGGREGEKLFFGSGTQLSVL.

This clone has just a few counts. This chain links TRBV6-1 with TRBJ1-6; D perhaps matches TRBD1 (5 bases). Germline V CDR1 and CDR2: MNHNS, SASEGT. Trimming removed 1 base at V and 0 bases at J, with 13 bases between. The CDR3 spans 18 residues. The CDR3 DNA is TGTGCCAGCAGTGAAGAGGACATTTTGAGCTCCTATAATTCACCCCTCCACTTT. This sequence encodes CASSEEDILSSYNSPLHF.

V usage is TRBV7-9 and J usage is TRBJ2-1; 10 bases line up with TRBD2. Germline V gene data show CDR1 as SEHNR and CDR2 as FQNEAQ (reference sequence). The CDR3 is made up of 18 amino acids. The V segment lost 4 bases and the J segment 4 bases; nucleotides outside the gene matches: 13. CDR3 bases: TGTGCCAGCAGCTCCCTGGGGGCTAGCGGGAGAGATTACAATGAGCAGTTCTTC. Residues: CASSSLGASGRDYNEQFF.